This passage covers 16 T cell receptor beta chains from one sample sequenced in a study of T cell responses to AZD1222 COVID-19 vaccine. Clones were read by immunoSEQ multiplex PCR, and TCRdb kept only the in-frame ones, dropping some. The repertoire holds 130,000 or so clones, with around 84% as singletons. This sample comprised peripheral blood, obtained on day 0 of AZD1222 vaccination. These receptors were taken from an adult in good health.

The chain links TRBV28 to TRBJ2-7; TRBD1 is a possible D gene (5 bases). Per germline, CDR1 MDHEN and CDR2 SYDVKM. The germline V and J ends were trimmed by 5 bases and 5 bases, with 16 bases remaining between them. This CDR3 region has 14 residues. The CDR3 DNA follows: TGTGCCAGCAGTCCACTGCAGGGTCCCCACGAGCAGTACTTC. It is translated as CASSPLQGPHEQYF.

This rearrangement joins TRBV2 to TRBJ1-4; 8 bases map to TRBD1. J lost 0 bases, V lost 6 bases, and 3 bases had no gene match. Looked up from germline, CDR1 is SNHLY and CDR2 is FYNNEI. There are 15 residues in the CDR3. The CDR3 is CASSLGQATNEKLFF. CDR3 bases: TGTGCCAGCAGCCTGGGACAGGCAACTAATGAAAAACTGTTTTTT.

A single count supports this clone. This rearrangement joins TRBV6-1 to TRBJ2-7; D call uncertain. The CDR3 sequence is 17 residues long. CDR1 is MNHNS, CDR2 SASEGT, per germline. The V end lost 2 bases, the J end lost 0 bases, and 17 bases lay between the germline ends. CDR3 coding DNA: TGTGCCAGCAGTGAACTCATTCTGCGGACCGACTCCTACGAGCAGTACTTC. Its translation is CASSELILRTDSYEQYF.

V and J are TRBV5-1 and TRBJ2-1; tentatively, D is TRBD2 (5 bases). Germline CDR1 SGHRS, CDR2 YFSETQ. The CDR3 has 17 amino acids. With 4 bases removed from V and 10 bases from J, the gap between germline ends came to 27 bases. The DNA for the CDR3 is TGCGCCAGCAGCCTTGCCCCACCAGCAGCGGCCGTGAGGGAGCAGTTCTTC. Translated: CASSLAPPAAAVREQFF.

The chain recombines TRBV2 with TRBJ1-2; weak D call: TRBD1 (6 bases). The CDR3 extends over 14 amino acids. V was cut by 6 bases and J by 2 bases, with 13 bases left in between. Germline CDR1 and CDR2: SNHLY and FYNNEI. CDR3 in amino acids: CASRGGSPNYGYTF. The CDR3 nucleotides read TGTGCCAGCAGGGGGGGCTCCCCGAACTATGGCTACACCTTC.

The gene calls are TRBV10-3 and TRBJ1-2; 7 bases are a match to TRBD1. This CDR3 is 15 amino acids long. The germline V gene encodes CDR1 ENHRY and CDR2 SYGVKD. Germline trimming cut 3 bases from V and 4 bases from J; bases unmatched to any gene: 8. The CDR3 DNA sequence: TGTGCCATCAGTGATGGGGCAGGGGGAGGCTATGGCTACACCTTC. Its translation: CAISDGAGGGYGYTF.

This chain joins TRBV27 and TRBJ2-5; tentatively, D is TRBD2 (6 bases). This CDR3 comprises 13 residues. V lost 6 bases and J lost 5, with 13 bases in between. Germline CDR1 MNHEY, CDR2 SMNVEV (reference sequence). The CDR3 nucleotides read TGTGCCAGCAGGTCGGGACTTGGGGAGACCCAGTACTTC. This codes for CASRSGLGETQYF.

This clone was counted between two and nine times. The rearrangement uses TRBV30 and TRBJ1-5, with D uncertain. The V gene lost 5 bases and the J gene lost 0 bases, with 11 bases spanning the gap. Germline lookup yields CDR1 GTSNPN and CDR2 SVGIG (reference sequence). CDR3 size: 14 residues. CDR3 loop: CAWGRPASNQPQHF. CDR3 nucleotides: TGTGCCTGGGGCCGGCCCGCTAGCAATCAGCCCCAGCATTTT.

The genes are TRBV3-1 (or the pseudogene TRBV3-2) and TRBJ1-2; 8 nucleotides agree with TRBD1. Unmatched junction bases numbered 15, after V lost 4 bases and J lost 5 bases. The CDR3 is made up of 17 amino acids. From germline, CDR1 is LGHDT and CDR2 YNNKEL (reference sequence). In nucleotides, the CDR3 is TGTGCCAGCAGCCCATTCCCCGAGGGACAGGTCGGTTATGGCTACACCTTC. Protein: CASSPFPEGQVGYGYTF.

This chain links TRBV2 with TRBJ1-6; D may be TRBD1 (5 bases). With 6 bases removed from V and 6 bases from J, the gap between germline ends came to 9 bases. Germline-derived CDR1 and CDR2 are SNHLY and FYNNEI. The CDR3 extends over 13 amino acids. In DNA, the CDR3 is TGTGCCAGCAGACAGGAGATTAATTCACCCCTCCACTTT. Translating gives CASRQEINSPLHF. Looking up the rest from reference TRBV2 and TRBJ1-6 gives the full variable domain: EPEVTQTPSHQVTQMGQEVILRCVPISNHLYFYWYRQILGQKVEFLVSFYNNEISEKSEIFDDQFSVERPDGSNFTLKIRSTKLEDSAMYFCASRQEINSPLHFGNGTRLTVT.

This chain joins TRBV5-4 and TRBJ2-1; 7 bases fit TRBD2. CDR1 and CDR2 from the germline V gene are SGHNT and YYREEE (reference sequence). CDR3 length equals 15 residues. The junction had 6 bases not matched to a gene; V was cut back by 0 bases and J by 6 bases. CDR3 bases: TGTGCCAGCAGCTTGGCAGGACTAGTTACCAATGAGCAGTTCTTC. It yields the protein CASSLAGLVTNEQFF.

The table lists this clone with a count of one. The J gene is TRBJ1-4, the V gene TRBV14, with D uncertain. Trimming took off 2 bases at V and 3 bases at J, with 7 bases between the two ends. Germline-derived CDR1 and CDR2 are SGHDN and FVKESK. This CDR3 spans 14 amino acids. The CDR3 protein is CASSQQLSNEKLFF. CDR3 in DNA: TGTGCCAGCAGCCAACAACTTTCTAATGAAAAACTGTTTTTT.

This clone was found a few times. The V and J genes are TRBV27 and TRBJ1-5, with D possibly being TRBD1 (6 bases). V was cut by 4 bases and J by 4 bases, with 8 bases left in between. Germline CDR1 is MNHEY and CDR2 is SMNVEV (reference sequence). This CDR3 has 13 amino acids. CDR3 sequence: CASSSTGNQPQHF. Written as DNA, the CDR3 is TGTGCCAGCAGTTCCACAGGGAATCAGCCCCAGCATTTT.

In its sample, this clone was seen once. Other DNA sequences of this sample code for an identical CDR3. The chain carries TRBV7-2 and TRBJ1-2, with D maybe TRBD1 (6 bases). The CDR3 contains 15 residues. Germline V gene data show CDR1 as SGHTA and CDR2 as FQGNSA. V was cut by 5 bases and J by 0 bases, with 13 bases left in between. CDR3 coding DNA: TGTGCCAGCAGCCCCGGACAGAACCCTAACTATGGCTACACCTTC. This sequence encodes CASSPGQNPNYGYTF.

The V and J genes are TRBV5-1 and TRBJ2-1; no clear D. Germline lookup yields CDR1 SGHRS and CDR2 YFSETQ. CDR3 length equals 14 residues. V lost 5 bases and J lost 4, with 13 bases in between. The CDR3 DNA sequence: TGCGCCAGCAGATCGGGCCAGTCGTACAATGAGCAGTTCTTC. It specifies CASRSGQSYNEQFF.

The V and J genes are TRBV6-5 and TRBJ2-7; 13 bases map to TRBD2. Germline-derived CDR1 and CDR2 are MNHEY and SVGAGI. After removal of 5 bases from V and 5 bases from J, the junction contained 6 bases not matched to a gene. The CDR3 runs to 15 residues. The CDR3 is CASSRTSGSVHEQYF. The CDR3, as DNA: TGTGCCAGCAGTCGGACTAGCGGGAGTGTTCACGAGCAGTACTTC.